This TCR beta chain was profiled in a study of neurological immune-mediated disorders. Points from the study as a whole: Phylogenetic analysis grouped 18 of 34 multiple sclerosis patients' repertoires together, suggesting a possible repertoire signature. The greatest TCR clonal expansion appeared in HTLV-1-associated myelopathy and the smallest, falling below healthy controls, in multiple sclerosis.

The germline V and J ends were trimmed by 0 bases and 0 bases, with 9 bases remaining between them. The CDR3 totals 15 residues. Germline V lookup: CDR1 SGHRS, CDR2 YFSETQ. In TCRdb, the 5' RACE reads were re-called with MiXCR into one record per CDR3 protein. The table records approximately 90,000 distinct CDR3 sequences, 3.5% of them present only once. This clonotype was counted at least ten times. Its antigen is not known. The rearrangement joins TRBV5-1 to TRBJ1-1, with no clear D. Sequencing was done on a sample of PBMCs. The TCR was taken from a woman aged 18 to 35 with multiple sclerosis. DNA for the CDR3: TGCGCCAGCAGCTTGGTGGGCAACCTGAACACTGAAGCTTTCTTT. This gives the protein CASSLVGNLNTEAFF.